Shown below are 18 T cell receptor beta chains from a single sample sequenced in a study of blood T cell repertoires in COVID-19. The protocol was immunoSEQ multiplex PCR, while the TCRdb copy is restricted to in-frame clones and leaves out a portion. The top ten hold over 6% of the sample, which has roughly 67,000 clones, approximately 80% seen once. The sample taken for sequencing was peripheral blood. These receptor sequences come from a woman aged 45 to 65 with active or convalescent COVID-19.

The gene calls are TRBV7-3 and TRBJ2-1, with TRBD2 matching 13 bases. The junction had 5 bases not matched to a gene; V was cut back by 1 base and J by 5 bases. The CDR3 length is 17 residues. The germline V gene encodes CDR1 SGHTA and CDR2 FQGTGA. The CDR3 bases are TGTGCCAGCAGCTTAAAGGGGACTAGCGGGACCCACAATGAGCAGTTCTTC. Translated, it gives CASSLKGTSGTHNEQFF.

This chain links TRBV6-1 with TRBJ1-2; D is unclear. V lost 1 base to trimming and J lost 4 bases, with 4 bases between them. The germline CDR1 and CDR2 sequences are MNHNS and SASEGT. This CDR3 comprises 12 residues. The CDR3 sequence: CASSEGLYGYTF. For the CDR3, the DNA is TGTGCCAGCAGTGAAGGACTCTATGGCTACACCTTC.

The V call is TRBV29-1, the J call TRBJ1-1; D may be TRBD1 (6 bases). The CDR3 spans 13 residues. The germline CDR1 and CDR2 sequences are SQVTM and ANQGSEA. The V end was cut by 8 bases, the J end by 1 base, with 14 bases between. The CDR3 is CSSRRTENTEAFF. The CDR3 nucleotides read TGCAGCTCCCGTAGGACAGAGAACACTGAAGCTTTCTTT.

CDR3 in DNA: TGTGCCAGCTCACAGGGGGCGGGAGCCAAAAACATTCAGTACTTC. Protein: CASSQGAGAKNIQYF. The genes are TRBV18 and TRBJ2-4; 7 positions agree with TRBD1. Germline CDR1 reads KGHSH; CDR2 reads LQKENI. After removal of 4 bases from V and 0 bases from J, the junction contained 3 bases not matched to a gene. This CDR3 contains 15 residues.

The chain employs TRBV19 and TRBJ2-5; unclear D gene. The CDR3 consists of 13 residues. V lost 9 bases and J 1 base, leaving 12 bases between the germline ends. Germline V lookup: CDR1 LNHDA, CDR2 SQIVND (reference sequence). The CDR3 loop is CASAENGQETQYF. CDR3 in DNA: TGTGCCAGCGCGGAGAATGGCCAAGAGACCCAGTACTTC.

The chain combines TRBV11-2 with TRBJ2-1; 7 bases line up with TRBD2. Trimming took 2 bases from V and 7 from J; bases not matched to a gene: 17. Germline-derived CDR1 and CDR2 are SGHAT and FQNNGV. The CDR3 is 18 amino acids. The CDR3 spells CASSLILGSGGGGNEQFF. CDR3 sequence (DNA): TGTGCCAGCAGCTTAATCCTGGGGAGCGGTGGGGGAGGGAATGAGCAGTTCTTC.

This sequence joins TRBV6-5 and TRBJ1-2; tentatively, D is TRBD1 (6 bases). Germline V CDR1 and CDR2: MNHEY, SVGAGI. The V gene lost 6 bases and the J gene lost 2 bases, with 10 bases spanning the gap. The CDR3 consists of 13 residues. The CDR3 DNA sequence: TGTGCCAGCAGAATCGACAGGAACTATGGCTACACCTTC. Its protein product is CASRIDRNYGYTF.

This clone was picked up a small number of times. This rearrangement joins TRBV4-3 to TRBJ2-2, with unresolved D. There are 13 residues in the CDR3. V dropped 3 bases and J dropped 6 bases, with 8 bases sitting between them. Germline lookup yields CDR1 LGHNA and CDR2 YSLEER. CDR3 in DNA: TGCGCCAGCAGCCATAACTTCCCCGGGGAGCTGTTTTTT. It is translated as CASSHNFPGELFF.

V usage is TRBV15 and J usage is TRBJ1-2, with 11 nucleotides matching TRBD1. CDR1 LNHNV and CDR2 YYDKDF come from the germline V gene (reference sequence). Trimming removed 1 base from V and 8 bases from J; junction bases left unmatched: 9. This CDR3 contains 16 residues. As DNA, the CDR3 is TGTGCCACCAGCAGAGCCTTTCCCGGGACAGGGGGAGGCTACACCTTC. Translating it yields CATSRAFPGTGGGYTF.

This clone was recorded a few times. The chain couples TRBV9 to TRBJ1-2, with 11 bases lining up with TRBD1. Germline V gene lookup returns CDR1 SGDLS and CDR2 YYNGEE. The CDR3 runs 16 residues. V lost 4 bases, J lost 4 bases, and 9 bases stayed unmatched. CDR3 sequence reads: CASSTRTGGAPYGYTF. As DNA, the CDR3 is TGTGCCAGCAGCACACGGACAGGGGGCGCCCCCTATGGCTACACCTTC. The full variable domain, completed using reference TRBV9 and TRBJ1-2, is DSGVTQTPKHLITATGQRVTLRCSPRSGDLSVYWYQQSLDQGLQFLIQYYNGEERAKGNILERFSAQQFPDLHSELNLSSLELGDSALYFCASSTRTGGAPYGYTFGSGTRLTVV.

This chain joins TRBV6-5 and TRBJ1-5; D remains unclear. The CDR3 consists of 14 residues. Trimming left V 10 bases short and J 2 bases short, with 15 bases between. The V gene's germline CDR1 is MNHEY and CDR2 SVGAGI. CDR3 nucleotide sequence: TGTGCCACCTACAGCGGATTTGGCAATCAGCCCCAGCATTTT. This sequence encodes CATYSGFGNQPQHF.

This clone was observed a few times. V and J are TRBV10-2 and TRBJ1-1; D unclear. This CDR3 is 14 amino acids long. V was pared by 2 bases and J by 2 bases, with 9 bases between. Germline CDR1 WSHSY, CDR2 SAAADI. The CDR3 sequence is CASSEAVVNTEAFF. In nucleotides, the CDR3 is TGCGCCAGCAGTGAGGCGGTGGTTAACACTGAAGCTTTCTTT.

The CDR3 region is CASSQLPGTDTQYF. In DNA form, the CDR3 reads TGCGCCAGCAGCCAACTCCCCGGTACAGATACGCAGTATTTT. The chain combines TRBV4-3 with TRBJ2-3; D unclear. Trimming cost V 2 bases and J 3 bases, with 9 bases left between them. The V gene's germline CDR1 is LGHNA and CDR2 YSLEER. CDR3 length equals 14 residues.

The chain carries TRBV19 and TRBJ1-5; 7 bases line up with TRBD1. The CDR3 extends over 13 amino acids. V lost 5 bases and J lost 4; bases outside the gene matches: 2. Germline CDR1 LNHDA, CDR2 SQIVND (reference sequence). The CDR3 bases are TGTGCCAGTAGTTCAGGGGGGAATCAGCCCCAGCATTTT. Protein sequence: CASSSGGNQPQHF.

This chain links TRBV5-8 with TRBJ1-1; 7 nucleotides line up with TRBD1. The junction had 12 bases not matched to a gene; V was cut back by 4 bases and J by 3 bases. The CDR3 is 16 amino acids. Germline-derived CDR1 and CDR2 are SGHTS and YDEGEE. CDR3 DNA sequence: TGTGCCAGCAGCCCAAAGACAGGGAAGGCGGACACTGAAGCTTTCTTT. This gives the protein CASSPKTGKADTEAFF.

Concerning this clone itself: A junction boundary mismatches the germline segment, possibly from a read error. The J gene is TRBJ1-1, the V gene TRBV29-1; possibly TRBD1 for D (6 bases). Germline values: CDR1 SQVTM, CDR2 ANQGSEA. CDR3 length: 14 residues. The CDR3 DNA reads as TGCAGCGTTTGGGGGCACAGGTTGAACGCTGAAGCTTTCTTT. Its translation is CSVWGHRLNAEAFF.

The CDR3, as DNA: TGTGCCAGCAGCTTGGAACAGGGGGTGACTCCCCTCCACTTT. As protein: CASSLEQGVTPLHF. The rearrangement joins TRBV5-8 to TRBJ1-6; 8 nucleotides agree with TRBD1. With 0 bases clipped from V and 13 bases from J, the junction kept 6 bases outside the gene matches. This CDR3 region has 14 residues. Germline CDR1 is SGHTS and CDR2 is YDEGEE.

This clone was observed once. This rearrangement joins TRBV6-2 or TRBV6-3 to TRBJ2-6; 7 bases agree with TRBD1. CDR3 length: 15 amino acids. After removal of 6 bases from V and 4 bases from J, the junction contained 6 bases not matched to a gene. CDR1 and CDR2 (germline): MNHEY, SVGEGT. The CDR3 here is CASSPDREGANVLTF. CDR3 DNA: TGTGCCAGCAGCCCCGACAGGGAGGGGGCCAACGTCCTGACTTTC.